The 8 T cell receptor beta chains in this list originate from one sample, sequenced in a study of control samples from healthy donors and cancer patients. Libraries were prepared by immunoSEQ multiplex PCR; TCRdb keeps only in-frame clonotypes and omits some of them. This table holds 100,000 to 120,000 clones, around nine tenths found once. Sequencing was done on a sample of PBMCs. The receptors shown here come from a woman aged 55-69 years with lung cancer.

This chain joins TRBV10-3 and TRBJ1-1; perhaps TRBD1 as D (6 bases). The CDR3 runs 15 residues. CDR1 is ENHRY and CDR2 is SYGVKD in the germline V gene. V was pared by 10 bases and J by 0 bases, with 18 bases between. The CDR3 DNA is TGTGCCACAGGACGGGGGGCGACTATGAACACTGAAGCTTTCTTT. Translation: CATGRGATMNTEAFF.

This rearrangement joins TRBV24-1 to TRBJ2-1, with 11 bases matching TRBD1. From germline, CDR1 is KGHDR and CDR2 SFDVKD. J was trimmed by 6 bases and V by 4 bases; bases with no gene match: 13. The CDR3 totals 18 residues. CDR3 DNA: TGTGCCACCAGTGAGAACCCGGGACAGGGGGTATCGGGCAATGAGCAGTTCTTC. It codes for CATSENPGQGVSGNEQFF.

The chain joins TRBV6-5 to TRBJ1-5; 8 bases line up with TRBD1. The CDR3 is made up of 13 amino acids. Germline CDR1 is MNHEY and CDR2 is SVGAGI. V trimming: 7 bases; J trimming: 4 bases; junction bases outside the gene matches: 3. CDR3 amino acids: CASKQGANQPQHF. The CDR3 bases are TGTGCCAGCAAGCAGGGGGCTAATCAGCCCCAGCATTTT.

The chain has TRBV9 and TRBJ2-1, with 9 bases matching TRBD1. This CDR3 comprises 16 residues. Germline values: CDR1 SGDLS, CDR2 YYNGEE. V lost 0 bases and J lost 6; bases outside the gene matches: 7. The CDR3 sequence: CASSVAFGQGTNEQFF. CDR3 in DNA: TGTGCCAGCAGCGTAGCTTTTGGACAGGGGACCAATGAGCAGTTCTTC.

The chain combines TRBV6-5 with TRBJ1-2; 8 bases align to TRBD1. The germline gives CDR1 MNHEY, CDR2 SVGAGI. J was trimmed by 3 bases and V by 6 bases; bases with no gene match: 0. This CDR3 has 12 amino acids. The CDR3 DNA reads TGTGCCAGCAGGACAGGGGACTATGGCTACACCTTC. Its protein is CASRTGDYGYTF.

DNA for the CDR3: TGTGCCAGCAGTTTATACCCAGGGGGCGCTCATGGCTACACCTTC. Residues: CASSLYPGGAHGYTF. J is TRBJ1-2 and V is TRBV28, with 8 bases fitting TRBD1. The V segment lost 1 base and the J segment 6 bases; nucleotides outside the gene matches: 7. The length of the CDR3 is 15 residues. Per the germline V gene, CDR1 is MDHEN and CDR2 is SYDVKM.

J is TRBJ1-5 and V is TRBV12-3 or TRBV12-4, with TRBD1 identical over 7 bases. The CDR3 runs to 13 residues. J was trimmed by 6 bases and V by 5 bases; bases with no gene match: 4. This chain's CDR3 is CASSTGVFQPQHF. DNA of the CDR3: TGTGCCAGCAGTACAGGGGTTTTTCAGCCCCAGCATTTT.

The CDR3 sequence is CASSPPSQLGGNTIYF. The CDR3 DNA sequence: TGTGCCAGCTCACCACCGTCACAGTTGGGTGGAAACACCATATATTTT. The chain uses TRBV18 and TRBJ1-3; no reliable D call. Germline assignment: CDR1 KGHSH and CDR2 LQKENI. V lost 0 bases, J lost 3 bases, and 12 bases lay in between. The CDR3 spans 16 residues.